The source of this T cell receptor (beta chain) is a study of T-cell reconstitution after alpha-beta-depleted transplantation in children. Findings of the study overall: Day-60 TCRbeta diversity that was high in some patients was derived from surviving recipient T cells and thymic progenitors. Newly produced T cells mostly accounted for T-cell counts and diversity one year post-transplant. Reportedly, only several hundred clones from non-depleted graft cells drove alpha-beta T-cell counts at about two months.

Unique molecular identifiers tagged the TCRbeta library. Using its own MiXCR run on the PCR reads, TCRdb lists one record per CDR3 protein. Of 500,000 to 650,000 distinct CDR3 sequences in the sample, 10% to 15% were seen once. The CDR3 is 16 amino acids. The germline V gene encodes CDR1 ENHRY and CDR2 SYGVKD. The V end lost 4 bases, the J end lost 5 bases, and 20 bases lay between the germline ends. A word on this clonotype: Its antigen is currently unknown.

This receptor was obtained from a male patient younger than 18 who had a stem cell transplant for acute myeloid leukemia, so the T cells may come from the graft donor. V and J are TRBV10-3 and TRBJ2-5, with D maybe TRBD1 (7 bases). The material sequenced was PBMCs, mostly from graft donor cells, taken 360 days after TCRalphabeta/CD19-depleted stem cell transplant. The CDR3 loop reads CAISGSTGLGGETQYF. CDR3 bases: TGTGCCATCAGTGGGTCGACAGGGTTAGGGGGGGAGACCCAGTACTTC.